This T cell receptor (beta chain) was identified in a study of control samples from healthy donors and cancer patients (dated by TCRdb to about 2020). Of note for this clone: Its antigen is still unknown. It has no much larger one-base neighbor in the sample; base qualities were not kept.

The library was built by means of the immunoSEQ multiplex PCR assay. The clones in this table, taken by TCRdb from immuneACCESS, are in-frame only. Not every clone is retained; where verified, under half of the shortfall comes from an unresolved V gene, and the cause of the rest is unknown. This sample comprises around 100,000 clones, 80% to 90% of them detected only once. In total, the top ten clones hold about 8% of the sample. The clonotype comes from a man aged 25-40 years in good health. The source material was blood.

The DNA sequence is TGTGCCAGCAGCCGGGGACACGGAGAGACCCAGTACTTC. Its protein product is CASSRGHGETQYF. The receptor chain draws on TRBV5-4 and TRBJ2-5; TRBD1 might be the D gene, on 6 matching bases. Trimming at the junction amounts to 4 bases on V and 4 bases on J, and the germline ends lie 11 bases apart. The CDR3 goes from the cysteine to the phenylalanine over 13 residues. Only CDR3 DNA remains: 39 bases, in frame from the first base. The germline V gene (reference sequence) provides CDR1 SGHNT and CDR2 YYREEE.